Listed here are 17 T cell receptor beta chains from one sample, sequenced in a study of CD8+ T cells in alopecia areata. Sequencing relied on a cDNA template that was reverse transcribed from extracted RNA. The table came from immunoSEQ multiplex PCR; TCRdb's copy has only in-frame clones and leaves some out. Of some 190,000 clones listed, around 51% are singletons. As to treatment: oral pan-JAK inhibitor, 5-10 mg twice daily. Source: CD8+ T cells sorted from blood, taken at roughly week 52, from a patient treated with tofacitinib. Source of these receptors: a human donor with alopecia areata.

The chain combines TRBV4-3 with TRBJ2-2; D may be TRBD2 (5 bases). V was cut by 7 bases and J by 6 bases, with 15 bases left in between. The CDR3 runs 14 residues. Germline CDR1 and CDR2: LGHNA and YSLEER. In DNA form, the CDR3 reads TGCGCCAGCAACGACGGGGTCGCGGCCGGGGAGCTGTTTTTT. Translating it yields CASNDGVAAGELFF.

This clone has only a few counts. This chain links TRBV23-1 with TRBJ1-2; D may be TRBD1 (6 bases). TRBV23-1 is an open reading frame, and its role is uncertain. With 2 bases removed from V and 4 bases from J, the gap between germline ends came to 17 bases. CDR3 size: 16 residues. DNA of the CDR3: TGCGCCAGCAGTCAACCCTGGGGGGGCGACGTCTATGGCTACACCTTC. This gives the protein CASSQPWGGDVYGYTF.

Only a few counts were recorded for this clone. The chain carries TRBV5-1 and TRBJ2-1, with TRBD1 matching over 10 bases. This CDR3 region has 15 residues. CDR1 and CDR2 (germline): SGHRS, YFSETQ. Trimming cost V 4 bases and J 2 bases; bases outside gene matches: 3. The CDR3: CASSHDRGPYNEQFF. The CDR3 DNA is TGCGCCAGCAGCCACGACAGGGGGCCCTACAATGAGCAGTTCTTC.

The chain carries TRBV29-1 and TRBJ2-5; D is tentatively TRBD1 or TRBD2 (5 bases each). Germline assignment: CDR1 SQVTM and CDR2 ANQGSEA. V lost 4 bases to trimming and J lost 2 bases, with 11 bases between them. CDR3 length: 13 residues. The CDR3 protein is CSVVRDLQETQYF. CDR3 coding DNA: TGCAGCGTTGTCCGGGACCTTCAAGAGACCCAGTACTTC.

Here the CDR3 DNA reads TGTGCCAGCAGCGTAGGGGGGGCTGGCTACGAGCAGTACTTC. This codes for CASSVGGAGYEQYF. The chain carries TRBV9 and TRBJ2-7; either TRBD1 or TRBD2 may fit D (6 bases each). Trimming shortened V by 0 bases and J by 3 bases, and 10 bases separated the two germline ends. Germline V gives CDR1 SGDLS, CDR2 YYNGEE. The CDR3 extends over 14 amino acids.

This chain links TRBV9 with TRBJ2-5; 8 positions match TRBD1. The J call may be faulty, since TRBJ2-7 better matches the DNA end. CDR3 length: 13 residues. Germline V gene sequence: CDR1 SGDLS, CDR2 YYNGEE. In DNA, the CDR3 is TGTGCCAGCAGCGTAGGGGACAGGACCGAGCAGTACTTC. Its translation: CASSVGDRTEQYF.

Regarding this clone: Other DNA sequences in the sample encode the same CDR3. The chain has TRBV2 and TRBJ2-1; TRBD2 matches 7 bases. J lost 6 bases, V lost 6 bases, and 2 bases had no gene match. CDR1 and CDR2 from the germline V gene are SNHLY and FYNNEI. CDR3 length: 12 amino acids. The CDR3 nucleotides read TGTGCCAGCAGGGGGGAGGGCAATGAGCAGTTCTTC. The encoded protein is CASRGEGNEQFF.

This sequence joins TRBV7-6 and TRBJ2-6, with D unresolved. V shed 5 bases and J shed 3 bases, with 8 bases lying between them. Germline values: CDR1 SGHVS, CDR2 FNYEAQ. The CDR3 sequence is 14 residues long. CDR3 DNA: TGTGCCAGCAGCCCGCTTAATGGGGCCAACGTCCTGACTTTC. Its protein product is CASSPLNGANVLTF.

The gene calls are TRBV19 and TRBJ2-3, with 14 bases aligning to TRBD2. The V segment lost 3 bases and the J segment 4 bases; nucleotides outside the gene matches: 0. From germline, CDR1 is LNHDA and CDR2 SQIVND (reference sequence). CDR3 length: 15 residues. CDR3 region: CASSMTSGGADTQYF. The CDR3 DNA reads as TGTGCCAGTAGTATGACTAGCGGGGGGGCAGATACGCAGTATTTT.

The chain carries TRBV29-1 and TRBJ2-2; 9 bases agree with TRBD2. CDR3 size: 15 residues. V shed 7 bases and J 8 bases; nucleotides not matched to a gene: 14. Germline CDR1 SQVTM, CDR2 ANQGSEA. This CDR3 reads CSAIGGLAAGGELFF. CDR3 sequence (DNA): TGCAGCGCCATTGGGGGACTAGCCGCGGGAGGGGAGCTGTTTTTT.

This clone has more than one count but fewer than ten. The chain links TRBV30 to TRBJ2-7; D remains unclear. V was clipped by 0 bases and J by 5 bases, with 11 bases between them. The CDR3 loop spans 13 amino acids. Germline V gene data show CDR1 as GTSNPN and CDR2 as SVGIG (reference sequence). In DNA form, the CDR3 reads TGTGCCTGGAGTGTACCTGGGATCCACGAGCAGTACTTC. This encodes CAWSVPGIHEQYF.

This rearrangement joins TRBV18 to TRBJ2-3; a possible D gene is TRBD1 (6 bases). Deletions cut 3 bases from V and 5 bases from J, with 15 bases between. Germline V gene sequence: CDR1 KGHSH, CDR2 LQKENI. This CDR3 region has 15 residues. The CDR3 nucleotides read TGTGCCAGCTCACCGAACCCAACAGGGATAGATACGCAGTATTTT. Residues: CASSPNPTGIDTQYF.

CDR3 sequence reads: CASSGRQFLYGYTF. The CDR3 DNA sequence: TGTGCCAGCAGCGGACGACAGTTCCTCTATGGCTACACCTTC. The chain combines TRBV9 with TRBJ1-2, with D possibly TRBD1 on 5 matching bases. This CDR3 is 14 amino acids long. Germline CDR1 is SGDLS and CDR2 is YYNGEE. V was pared by 3 bases and J by 4 bases, with 13 bases between.

The V gene is TRBV5-5, the J gene TRBJ2-3; D gene unclear. The CDR3 consists of 14 residues. Per germline, CDR1 SGHKS and CDR2 YYEKEE (reference sequence). V lost 1 base and J 0 bases, leaving 6 bases between the germline ends. The CDR3 protein is CASSLLGSTDTQYF. Written as DNA, the CDR3 is TGTGCCAGCAGCTTGCTAGGCAGCACAGATACGCAGTATTTT. The full variable domain, completed using reference TRBV5-5 and TRBJ2-3, is DAGVTQSPTHLIKTRGQQVTLRCSPISGHKSVSWYQQVLGQGPQFIFQYYEKEERGRGNFPDRFSARQFPNYSSELNVNALLLGDSALYLCASSLLGSTDTQYFGPGTRLTVL.

This clone was picked up a small number of times. The J gene is TRBJ2-5, the V gene TRBV7-6; D may be TRBD1 or TRBD2 (5 bases each). CDR3 length: 13 amino acids. Germline assignment: CDR1 SGHVS and CDR2 FNYEAQ. The germline V and J ends were trimmed by 5 bases and 3 bases, with 10 bases remaining between them. CDR3 coding DNA: TGTGCCAGCAGCCGGGACGACGAAGAGACCCAGTACTTC. As protein: CASSRDDEETQYF.

The rearrangement links TRBV2 to TRBJ1-6; D uncertain. The CDR3 runs 14 residues. Trimming pared 6 bases from V and 7 bases from J, leaving 13 bases between. The V gene's germline CDR1 is SNHLY and CDR2 FYNNEI. The CDR3 DNA follows: TGTGCCAGCAGAACACCGGGTAGGAATTCACCCCTCCACTTT. Its protein is CASRTPGRNSPLHF.

Only one count was recorded for this clone. DNA for the CDR3: TGTGCCAGCAGCTTGGGGGACACTCATCAGCCCCAGCATTTT. It yields the protein CASSLGDTHQPQHF. This chain links TRBV5-6 with TRBJ1-5, with D possibly TRBD1 on 6 matching bases. Germline loops: CDR1 SGHDT, CDR2 YYEEEE. Between the trimmed V and J ends, which lost 0 bases and 5 bases, there was a span of 9 bases. This CDR3 comprises 14 residues.